A selection of T cell receptor beta chains follows, all from one sample in a study of blood T cells in healthy people across ages. TCRdb reanalysed the 5' RACE reads using MiXCR and keeps one entry per CDR3 protein. This sample has 650,000 to 800,000 distinct CDR3 sequences; 52% occur once, and the top ten carry roughly 12%. The source material was blood. The receptor set was obtained from a woman older than 75 in good health. Each CDR3 is given with its conserved first and last residue. D genes are given only for firm matches. Expanded clones get a size class; other rows say once, few or many, or leave the size out.

D gene: TRBD1; clone size: NA; V gene: TRBV24-1; J gene: TRBJ1-2; CDR3 protein: CATSDPGTANYGYTF; CDR3 DNA: TGTGCCACCAGTGATCCCGGGACAGCTAACTATGGCTACACCTTC
D gene: NA; clone size: NA; V gene: TRBV27; J gene: TRBJ2-5; CDR3 protein: CASSPGRVYEQYF; CDR3 DNA: TGTGCCAGCAGTCCGGGACGGGTCTACGAACAGTACTTC
D gene: NA; clone size: NA; V gene: TRBV5-1; J gene: TRBJ2-6; CDR3 protein: CASSFGGNSGANVLTF; CDR3 DNA: TGCGCCAGCAGCTTCGGCGGCAACTCTGGGGCCAACGTCCTGACTTTC
D gene: TRBD2; clone size: many; V gene: TRBV28; J gene: TRBJ2-7; CDR3 protein: CASSSGPRLAGVSYEQYF; CDR3 DNA: TGTGCCAGCAGTTCAGGCCCTCGACTAGCGGGAGTCTCCTACGAGCAGTACTTC
D gene: NA; clone size: NA; V gene: TRBV14; J gene: TRBJ2-5; CDR3 protein: CASSIVKGSQEQYF; CDR3 DNA: TGTGCCAGCAGTATTGTTAAAGGTTCCCAGGAGCAGTACTTC
D gene: NA; clone size: NA; V gene: TRBV7-9; J gene: TRBJ2-5; CDR3 protein: CASSPKGGETQYF; CDR3 DNA: TGTGCCAGCAGCCCCAAGGGAGGAGAGACCCAGTACTTC
D gene: NA; clone size: NA; V gene: TRBV4-2; J gene: TRBJ2-3; CDR3 protein: CASSQVLVAGTDTQYF; CDR3 DNA: TGTGCCAGCAGCCAAGTTCTGGTAGCTGGCACAGATACGCAGTATTTT
D gene: NA; clone size: NA; V gene: TRBV12-3/TRBV12-4; J gene: TRBJ2-7; CDR3 protein: CASSVSIGLSDNEQYF; CDR3 DNA: TGTGCCAGCAGTGTCTCAATAGGACTGTCAGACAATGAGCAGTACTTC
D gene: NA; clone size: few; V gene: TRBV11-2; J gene: TRBJ2-7; CDR3 protein: CASSLRRGSSYNEQYF; CDR3 DNA: TGTGCCAGCAGCTTAAGAAGGGGGAGCTCCTACAATGAGCAGTACTTC
D gene: TRBD1; clone size: NA; V gene: TRBV7-2; J gene: TRBJ2-3; CDR3 protein: CASLRDRYTDTQYF; CDR3 DNA: TGTGCCAGCCTCCGGGACAGGTACACAGATACGCAGTATTTT